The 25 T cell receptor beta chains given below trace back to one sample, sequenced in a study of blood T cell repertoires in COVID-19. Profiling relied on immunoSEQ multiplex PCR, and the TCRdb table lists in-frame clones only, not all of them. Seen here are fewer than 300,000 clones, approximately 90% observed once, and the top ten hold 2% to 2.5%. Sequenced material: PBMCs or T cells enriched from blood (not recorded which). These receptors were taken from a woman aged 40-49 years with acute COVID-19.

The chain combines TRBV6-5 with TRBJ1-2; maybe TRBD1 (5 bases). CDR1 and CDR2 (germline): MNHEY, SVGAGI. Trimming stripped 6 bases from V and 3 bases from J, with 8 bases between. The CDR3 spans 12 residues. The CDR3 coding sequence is TGTGCCAGCAGCCAGGGATACTATGGCTACACCTTC. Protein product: CASSQGYYGYTF.

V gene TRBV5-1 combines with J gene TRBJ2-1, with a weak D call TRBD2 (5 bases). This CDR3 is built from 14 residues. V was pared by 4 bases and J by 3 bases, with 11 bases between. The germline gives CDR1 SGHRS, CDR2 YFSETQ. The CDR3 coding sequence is TGCGCCAGCAGCCCGACTACCTACTACAATGAGCAGTTCTTC. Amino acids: CASSPTTYYNEQFF.

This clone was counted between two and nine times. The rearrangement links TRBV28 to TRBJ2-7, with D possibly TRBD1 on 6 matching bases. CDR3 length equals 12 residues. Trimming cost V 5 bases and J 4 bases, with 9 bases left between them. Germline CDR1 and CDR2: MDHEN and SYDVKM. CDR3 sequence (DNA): TGTGCCAGCAGTACAGGGAAGTACGAGCAGTACTTC. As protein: CASSTGKYEQYF.

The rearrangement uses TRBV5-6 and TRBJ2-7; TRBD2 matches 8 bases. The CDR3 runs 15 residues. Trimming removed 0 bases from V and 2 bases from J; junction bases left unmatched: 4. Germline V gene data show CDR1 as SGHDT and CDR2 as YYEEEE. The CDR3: CASSLALGGAYEQYF. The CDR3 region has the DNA TGTGCCAGCAGCTTGGCCCTCGGGGGGGCCTACGAGCAGTACTTC.

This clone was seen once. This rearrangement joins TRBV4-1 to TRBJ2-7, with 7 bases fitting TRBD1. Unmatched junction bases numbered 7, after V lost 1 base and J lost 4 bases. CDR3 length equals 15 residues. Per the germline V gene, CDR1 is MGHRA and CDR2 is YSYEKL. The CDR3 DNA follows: TGCGCCAGCAGCCAAGCGGAACAGGGGCCTTACGAGCAGTACTTC. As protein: CASSQAEQGPYEQYF.

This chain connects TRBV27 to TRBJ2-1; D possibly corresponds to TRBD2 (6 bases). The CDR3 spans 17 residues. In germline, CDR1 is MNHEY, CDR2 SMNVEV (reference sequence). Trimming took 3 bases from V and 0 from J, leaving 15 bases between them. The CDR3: CASSFYSGERSYNEQFF. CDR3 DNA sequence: TGTGCCAGCAGTTTTTATTCGGGGGAGCGCTCCTACAATGAGCAGTTCTTC.

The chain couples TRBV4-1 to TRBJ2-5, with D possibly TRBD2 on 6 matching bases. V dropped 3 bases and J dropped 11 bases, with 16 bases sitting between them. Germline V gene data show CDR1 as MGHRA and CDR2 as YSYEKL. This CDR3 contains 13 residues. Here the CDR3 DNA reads TGCGCCAGCAGCCACCGGGACTTTCAATTGCAGTACTTC. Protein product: CASSHRDFQLQYF.

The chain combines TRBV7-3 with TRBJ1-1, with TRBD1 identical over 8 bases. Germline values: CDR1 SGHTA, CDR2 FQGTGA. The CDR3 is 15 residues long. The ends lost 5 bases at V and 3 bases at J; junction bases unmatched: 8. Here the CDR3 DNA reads TGTGCCAGCAGCCCCACAGGGGGGGACTACACTGAAGCTTTCTTT. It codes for CASSPTGGDYTEAFF.

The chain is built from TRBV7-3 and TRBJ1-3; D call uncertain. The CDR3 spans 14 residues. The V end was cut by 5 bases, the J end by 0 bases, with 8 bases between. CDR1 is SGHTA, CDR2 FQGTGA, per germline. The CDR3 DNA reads TGTGCCAGCAGCCCGACGGGCTCTGGAAACACCATATATTTT. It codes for CASSPTGSGNTIYF.

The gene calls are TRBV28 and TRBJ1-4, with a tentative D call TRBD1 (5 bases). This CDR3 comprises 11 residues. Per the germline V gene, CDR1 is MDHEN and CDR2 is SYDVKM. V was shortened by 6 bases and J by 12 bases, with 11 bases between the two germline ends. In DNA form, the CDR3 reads TGTGCCAGCAGCTGGGGGGGTGAACTGTTTTTT. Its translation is CASSWGGELFF. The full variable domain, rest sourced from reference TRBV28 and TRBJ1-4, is DVKVTQSSRYLVKRTGEKVFLECVQDMDHENMFWYRQDPGLGLRLIYFSYDVKMKEKGDIPEGYSVSREKKERFSLILESASTNQTSMYLCASSWGGELFFGSGTQLSVL.

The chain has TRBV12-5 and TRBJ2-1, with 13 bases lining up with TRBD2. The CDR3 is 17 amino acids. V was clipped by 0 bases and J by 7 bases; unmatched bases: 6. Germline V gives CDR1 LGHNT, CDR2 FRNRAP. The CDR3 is CASGLVLTSGGTNEQFF. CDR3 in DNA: TGTGCTAGTGGTTTGGTTTTGACTAGCGGGGGGACGAATGAGCAGTTCTTC.

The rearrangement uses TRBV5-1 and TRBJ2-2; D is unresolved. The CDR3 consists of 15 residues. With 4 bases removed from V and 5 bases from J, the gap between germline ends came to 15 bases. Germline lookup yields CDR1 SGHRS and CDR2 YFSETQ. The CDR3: CASSRSMGGTGELFF. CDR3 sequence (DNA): TGCGCCAGCAGCCGGAGCATGGGTGGGACCGGGGAGCTGTTTTTT.

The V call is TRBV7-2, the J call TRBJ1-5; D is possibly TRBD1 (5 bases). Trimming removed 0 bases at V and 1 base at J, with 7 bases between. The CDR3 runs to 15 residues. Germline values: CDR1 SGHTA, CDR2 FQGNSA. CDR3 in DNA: TGTGCCAGCAGCTTAGCCGGGGGGAGCAATCAGCCCCAGCATTTT. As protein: CASSLAGGSNQPQHF.

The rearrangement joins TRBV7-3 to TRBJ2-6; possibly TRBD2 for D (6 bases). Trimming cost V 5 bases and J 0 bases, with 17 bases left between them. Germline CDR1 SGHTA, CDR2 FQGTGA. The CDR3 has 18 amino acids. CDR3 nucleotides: TGTGCCAGCAGCCTCGGGTTTCGGGAGAGCTCTGGGGCCAACGTCCTGACTTTC. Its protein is CASSLGFRESSGANVLTF.

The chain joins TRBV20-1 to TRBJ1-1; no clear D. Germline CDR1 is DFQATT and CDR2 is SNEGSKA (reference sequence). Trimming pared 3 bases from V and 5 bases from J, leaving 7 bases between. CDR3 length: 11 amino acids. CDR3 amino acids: CSASPETEAFF. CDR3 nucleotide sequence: TGCAGTGCTAGTCCTGAGACTGAAGCTTTCTTT.

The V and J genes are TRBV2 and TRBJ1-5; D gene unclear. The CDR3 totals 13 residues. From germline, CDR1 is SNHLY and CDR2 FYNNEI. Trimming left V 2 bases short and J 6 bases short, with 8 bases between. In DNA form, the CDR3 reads TGTGCCAGCAGTGAAACCCGAGGTCAGCCCCAGCATTTT. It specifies CASSETRGQPQHF. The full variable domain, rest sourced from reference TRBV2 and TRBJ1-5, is EPEVTQTPSHQVTQMGQEVILRCVPISNHLYFYWYRQILGQKVEFLVSFYNNEISEKSEIFDDQFSVERPDGSNFTLKIRSTKLEDSAMYFCASSETRGQPQHFGDGTRLSIL.

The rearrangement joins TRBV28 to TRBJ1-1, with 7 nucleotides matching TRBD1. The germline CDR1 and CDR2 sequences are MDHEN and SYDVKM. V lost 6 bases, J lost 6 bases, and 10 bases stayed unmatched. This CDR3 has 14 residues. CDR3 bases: TGTGCCAGCAGGCCCAATCAGGGGGGCTCTGAAGCTTTCTTT. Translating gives CASRPNQGGSEAFF.

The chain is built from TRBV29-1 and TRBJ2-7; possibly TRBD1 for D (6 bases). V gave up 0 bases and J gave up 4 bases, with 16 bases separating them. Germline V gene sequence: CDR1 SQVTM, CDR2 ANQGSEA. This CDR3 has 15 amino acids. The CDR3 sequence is CSVEDRSRGLYEQYF. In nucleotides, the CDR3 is TGCAGCGTTGAAGATAGGAGCAGGGGTTTATACGAGCAGTACTTC.

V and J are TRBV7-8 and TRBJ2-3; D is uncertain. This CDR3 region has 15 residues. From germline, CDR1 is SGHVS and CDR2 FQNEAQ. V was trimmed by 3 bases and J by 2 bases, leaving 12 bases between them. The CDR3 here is CASSFSTTPTDTQYF. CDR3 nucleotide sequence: TGTGCCAGCAGCTTCTCTACGACTCCCACAGATACGCAGTATTTT.

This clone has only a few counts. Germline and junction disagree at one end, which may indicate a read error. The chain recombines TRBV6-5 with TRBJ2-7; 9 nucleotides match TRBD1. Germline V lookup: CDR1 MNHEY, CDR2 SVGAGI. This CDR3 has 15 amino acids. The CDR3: CASSYPGTGSSEQYF. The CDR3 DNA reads TGTGCCAGCAGTTACCCGGGGACAGGGTCCTCCGAGCAGTACTTC.

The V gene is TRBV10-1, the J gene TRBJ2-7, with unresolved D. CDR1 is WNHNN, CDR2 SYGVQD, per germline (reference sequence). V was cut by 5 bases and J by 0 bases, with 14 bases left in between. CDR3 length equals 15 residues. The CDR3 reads CASSSDSASSYEQYF. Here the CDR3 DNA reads TGCGCCAGCAGTTCCGACTCCGCCAGCTCCTACGAGCAGTACTTC.

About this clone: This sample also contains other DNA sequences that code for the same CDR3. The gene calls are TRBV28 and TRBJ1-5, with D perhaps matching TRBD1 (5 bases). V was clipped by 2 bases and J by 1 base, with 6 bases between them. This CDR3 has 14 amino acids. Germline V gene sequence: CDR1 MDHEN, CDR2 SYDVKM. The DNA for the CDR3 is TGTGCCAGCAGTTTAACAGGAAGCAATCAGCCCCAGCATTTT. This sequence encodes CASSLTGSNQPQHF.

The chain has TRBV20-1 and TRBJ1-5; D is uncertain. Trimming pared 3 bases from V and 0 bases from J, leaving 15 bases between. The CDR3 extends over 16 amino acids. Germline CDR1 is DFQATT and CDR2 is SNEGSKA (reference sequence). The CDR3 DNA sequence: TGCAGTGCTAGTGTGGCTAGCGGCTATAGCAATCAGCCCCAGCATTTT. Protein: CSASVASGYSNQPQHF.

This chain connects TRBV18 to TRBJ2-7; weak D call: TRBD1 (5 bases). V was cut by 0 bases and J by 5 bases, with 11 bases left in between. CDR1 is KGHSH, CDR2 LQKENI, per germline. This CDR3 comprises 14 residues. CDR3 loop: CASSPPTRVHEQYF. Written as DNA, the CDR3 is TGTGCCAGCTCACCACCGACCAGGGTACACGAGCAGTACTTC.

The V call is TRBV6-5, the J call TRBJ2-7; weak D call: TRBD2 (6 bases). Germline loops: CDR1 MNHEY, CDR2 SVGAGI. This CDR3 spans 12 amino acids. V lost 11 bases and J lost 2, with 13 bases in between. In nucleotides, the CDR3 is TGTGCCGTACTCGGGAGAGCCTACGAGCAGTACTTC. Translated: CAVLGRAYEQYF.